The 27 T cell receptor beta chains reported below all come from one sample, sequenced in a study of blood T cell repertoires in COVID-19. Assay: immunoSEQ multiplex PCR; the TCRdb copy retains only in-frame clones and omits some. Among around 330,000 clones listed, roughly 90% were seen once. Material: PBMCs or T cells enriched from blood (not recorded which). The receptors shown here come from a man aged 60-69 years who had recovered from COVID-19.

This clone was counted a few times. J is TRBJ1-3 and V is TRBV5-1; TRBD1 agrees at 8 bases. CDR1 and CDR2 (germline): SGHRS, YFSETQ. After removal of 3 bases from V and 0 bases from J, the junction contained 5 bases not matched to a gene. The CDR3 runs 16 residues. The DNA for the CDR3 is TGCGCCAGCAGCTGGGAGACAGGGGACTCTGGAAACACCATATATTTT. It specifies CASSWETGDSGNTIYF.

This clone was recorded once. This chain links TRBV24-1 with TRBJ1-1, with 7 bases lining up with TRBD1. Germline CDR1 and CDR2: KGHDR and SFDVKD. The CDR3 length is 13 residues. V lost 3 bases, J lost 4 bases, and 1 base stayed unmatched. The CDR3 here is CATSDPGGTEAFF. In nucleotides, the CDR3 is TGTGCCACCAGTGATCCAGGGGGCACTGAAGCTTTCTTT.

The chain recombines TRBV7-2 with TRBJ1-5, with unresolved D. V lost 1 base to trimming and J lost 3 bases, with 10 bases between them. The germline gives CDR1 SGHTA, CDR2 FQGNSA. The CDR3 spans 15 residues. The CDR3 DNA reads TGTGCCAGCAGCTTAGATAGAGCCCTCAATCAGCCCCAGCATTTT. It yields the protein CASSLDRALNQPQHF.

V gene TRBV6-5 combines with J gene TRBJ2-7; 9 bases agree with TRBD1. The CDR3 loop spans 16 amino acids. Germline trimming cut 2 bases from V and 5 bases from J; bases unmatched to any gene: 10. The germline V gene encodes CDR1 MNHEY and CDR2 SVGAGI. CDR3 nucleotide sequence: TGTGCCAGCAGTTACCTTTCCGGACAGGGGTACCACGAGCAGTACTTC. Its protein is CASSYLSGQGYHEQYF.

The chain joins TRBV19 to TRBJ2-1; D call uncertain. The CDR3 extends over 14 amino acids. The V gene lost 7 bases and the J gene lost 0 bases, with 10 bases spanning the gap. Germline V lookup: CDR1 LNHDA, CDR2 SQIVND (reference sequence). The CDR3 sequence is CASMGRSSYNEQFF. The DNA of the CDR3 is TGTGCCAGTATGGGCCGAAGCTCCTACAATGAGCAGTTCTTC.

The chain uses TRBV9 and TRBJ1-3; TRBD1 matches at 7 bases. CDR1 is SGDLS and CDR2 is YYNGEE in the germline V gene. Germline trimming cut 5 bases from V and 3 bases from J; bases unmatched to any gene: 11. The CDR3 length is 16 residues. The CDR3 protein is CASSPGTASVGNTIYF. The CDR3 nucleotides are TGTGCCAGCAGTCCCGGGACAGCGAGTGTTGGAAACACCATATATTTT.

The chain joins TRBV5-1 to TRBJ1-2; possibly TRBD1 for D (5 bases). The germline CDR1 and CDR2 sequences are SGHRS and YFSETQ. The CDR3 has 14 amino acids. V lost 0 bases and J 5 bases, leaving 11 bases between the germline ends. The DNA for the CDR3 is TGCGCCAGCAGCTTGGGACAGTTCCTTTATGGCTACACCTTC. This gives the protein CASSLGQFLYGYTF.

This clone appeared a few times. The J gene is TRBJ1-2, the V gene TRBV9; TRBD1 aligns across 10 bases. Germline CDR1 SGDLS, CDR2 YYNGEE. The CDR3 sequence is 14 residues long. With 5 bases clipped from V and 2 bases from J, the junction kept 3 bases outside the gene matches. The chain's CDR3 is CASSLGQGNYGYTF. CDR3 in DNA: TGTGCCAGCAGTCTGGGACAGGGGAACTATGGCTACACCTTC.

The chain joins TRBV30 to TRBJ1-1; 7 bases match TRBD1. V trimming: 4 bases; J trimming: 5 bases; junction bases outside the gene matches: 10. The length of the CDR3 is 14 residues. Germline CDR1 reads GTSNPN; CDR2 reads SVGIG (reference sequence). The DNA for the CDR3 is TGTGCCTGGACCTGGGGCAGGGGGTTGACTGAAGCTTTCTTT. Protein sequence: CAWTWGRGLTEAFF.

The CDR3 loop is CAWRSQGAGEPQHF. The DNA for the CDR3 is TGTGCCTGGAGGTCACAGGGGGCTGGGGAGCCCCAGCATTTT. The chain combines TRBV30 with TRBJ1-5; TRBD1 matches 9 bases. This CDR3 is built from 14 residues. With 3 bases clipped from V and 8 bases from J, the junction kept 8 bases outside the gene matches. Germline values: CDR1 GTSNPN, CDR2 SVGIG (reference sequence).

This clone occurred once. The chain carries TRBV6-5 and TRBJ2-7; possibly TRBD2 for D (6 bases). Trimming took 10 bases from V and 0 from J, leaving 16 bases between them. Germline CDR1 and CDR2: MNHEY and SVGAGI. The CDR3 totals 14 residues. The CDR3 DNA reads as TGTGCCACCAAGGAGCGGGTAGGCTCCTACGAGCAGTACTTC. Amino acid sequence: CATKERVGSYEQYF.

This clone was seen just once. This sequence joins TRBV6-1 and TRBJ2-7; a possible D gene is TRBD2 (5 bases). Germline loops: CDR1 MNHNS, CDR2 SASEGT. This CDR3 region has 13 residues. Trimming removed 3 bases at V and 3 bases at J, with 9 bases between. CDR3 in DNA: TGTGCCAGCAGTGATGACTACAGCTACGAGCAGTACTTC. This gives the protein CASSDDYSYEQYF.

The rearrangement uses TRBV27 and TRBJ2-7; 7 bases align to TRBD2. J gave up 7 bases and V 5 bases, and 17 bases lay outside the gene matches. The CDR3 length is 16 residues. Germline-derived CDR1 and CDR2 are MNHEY and SMNVEV (reference sequence). This chain's CDR3 is CASSARLGLGFREQYF. The CDR3 coding sequence is TGTGCCAGCAGTGCCCGTCTAGGACTAGGATTTCGGGAGCAGTACTTC.

The chain employs TRBV19 and TRBJ1-6; no definite D call. Germline values: CDR1 LNHDA, CDR2 SQIVND (reference sequence). This CDR3 is built from 14 residues. V was pared by 4 bases and J by 2 bases, with 6 bases between. The CDR3 nucleotides read TGTGCCAGTAGTACCGGGACCTATAATTCACCCCTCCACTTT. Protein product: CASSTGTYNSPLHF.

This clone was counted a single time. V and J are TRBV3-1 (or the pseudogene TRBV3-2) and TRBJ1-1, with D unresolved. V gave up 0 bases and J gave up 7 bases, with 12 bases separating them. Germline CDR1 reads LGHDT; CDR2 reads YNNKEL (reference sequence). This CDR3 contains 14 residues. The DNA of the CDR3 is TGTGCCAGCAGCCAAGAAGTCAGGAAGATTGAAGCTTTCTTT. Amino acids: CASSQEVRKIEAFF.

The V call is TRBV19, the J call TRBJ1-5, with 10 bases matching TRBD1. This CDR3 contains 17 residues. The germline gives CDR1 LNHDA, CDR2 SQIVND (reference sequence). J lost 4 bases, V lost 5 bases, and 11 bases had no gene match. The CDR3 is CASSDLTTGQGNQPQHF. The CDR3 DNA reads TGTGCCAGTAGTGACCTCACCACGGGACAGGGGAATCAGCCCCAGCATTTT.

For this clone: The germline gene is not matched at one end of the junction; a read error may be the cause. The chain links TRBV18 to TRBJ1-1; D uncertain. This CDR3 spans 15 amino acids. The germline gives CDR1 KGHSH, CDR2 LQKENI. Here the CDR3 DNA reads TGTGCCAGCTCTCCACTTAGCACCTTTAACACTGAAGCTTTCTTT. It translates to CASSPLSTFNTEAFF. The full variable domain, with the rest looked up from reference TRBV18 and TRBJ1-1, is NAGVMQNPRHLVRRRGQEARLRCSPMKGHSHVYWYRQLPEEGLKFMVYLQKENIIDESGMPKERFSAEFPKEGPSILRIQQVVRGDSAAYFCASSPLSTFNTEAFFGQGTRLTVV.

The chain couples TRBV9 to TRBJ2-3; D not certain. This CDR3 has 13 residues. CDR1 and CDR2 (germline): SGDLS, YYNGEE. Trimming pared 6 bases from V and 2 bases from J, leaving 10 bases between. CDR3 bases: TGTGCCAGCAACCGAGAGGTCACAGATACGCAGTATTTT. This translates into CASNREVTDTQYF. Full variable domain (remainder filled in from reference TRBV9 and TRBJ2-3): DSGVTQTPKHLITATGQRVTLRCSPRSGDLSVYWYQQSLDQGLQFLIQYYNGEERAKGNILERFSAQQFPDLHSELNLSSLELGDSALYFCASNREVTDTQYFGPGTRLTVL.

The chain uses TRBV7-2 and TRBJ1-1; 7 positions agree with TRBD1. The germline V gene has CDR1 SGHTA and CDR2 FQGNSA. This CDR3 spans 14 amino acids. V was clipped by 5 bases and J by 4 bases; unmatched bases: 7. CDR3 coding DNA: TGTGCCAGCAGCCGCGACAGGGTTGGCACTGAAGCTTTCTTT. It translates to CASSRDRVGTEAFF.

The rearrangement joins TRBV7-9 to TRBJ2-1; 7 bases align to TRBD1. The CDR3 length is 15 residues. Germline CDR1 is SEHNR and CDR2 is FQNEAQ (reference sequence). With V trimmed by 4 bases and J by 5 bases, 8 bases remained unmatched. The CDR3 here is CASSSAGTENNEQFF. CDR3 DNA sequence: TGTGCCAGCAGCTCAGCCGGGACAGAGAACAATGAGCAGTTCTTC.

This clone was observed a single time. The gene calls are TRBV27 and TRBJ1-6; 11 positions match TRBD1. The CDR3 runs 17 residues. The V and J ends lost 4 bases and 7 bases, in that order; junction bases with no gene match: 9. From germline, CDR1 is MNHEY and CDR2 SMNVEV (reference sequence). The CDR3 reads CASSSPGTGGSNSPLHF. CDR3 sequence (DNA): TGTGCCAGCAGTTCGCCCGGGACAGGGGGTTCCAATTCACCCCTCCACTTT.

The CDR3 region has the DNA TGTGCCAGCACTGAAGCGGGACCTAAATCCTACGAGCAGTACTTC. Its protein product is CASTEAGPKSYEQYF. V usage is TRBV11-3 and J usage is TRBJ2-7, with 7 bases aligning to TRBD2. The CDR3 has 15 residues. Trimming removed 7 bases from V and 1 base from J; junction bases left unmatched: 10. CDR1 and CDR2 from the germline V gene are SGHNT and YENEEA. The whole variable domain, filled in from reference TRBV11-3 and TRBJ2-7, reads EAGVVQSPRYKIIEKKQPVAFWCNPISGHNTLYWYLQNLGQGPELLIRYENEEAVDDSQLPKDRFSAERLKGVDSTLKIQPAELGDSAVYLCASTEAGPKSYEQYFGPGTRLTVT.

In DNA, the CDR3 is TGTGCCAGCTTCTCCCAGGGGGCGGGCGAGCAGTACTTC. Translating it yields CASFSQGAGEQYF. The chain links TRBV27 to TRBJ2-7, with 8 bases lining up with TRBD1. This CDR3 has 13 residues. V lost 8 bases and J lost 6; bases outside the gene matches: 9. Germline V gene lookup returns CDR1 MNHEY and CDR2 SMNVEV (reference sequence).

The rearrangement joins TRBV7-2 to TRBJ1-1; TRBD1 matches 7 bases. The CDR3 has 14 amino acids. V was clipped by 3 bases and J by 5 bases; unmatched bases: 6. Germline V CDR1 and CDR2: SGHTA, FQGNSA. The CDR3 loop reads CASSFLQGSTEAFF. Written as DNA, the CDR3 is TGTGCCAGCAGCTTTTTACAGGGGAGTACTGAAGCTTTCTTT.

CDR3 loop: CASSTGQGRNTEAFF. In DNA, the CDR3 is TGTGCCAGTAGCACAGGACAGGGGAGAAACACTGAAGCTTTCTTT. V gene TRBV19 combines with J gene TRBJ1-1, with 9 bases aligning to TRBD1. Trimming cost V 6 bases and J 2 bases; bases outside gene matches: 7. The CDR3 covers 15 residues. CDR1 is LNHDA, CDR2 SQIVND, per germline (reference sequence).

V is TRBV25-1 and J is TRBJ1-1; 8 positions agree with TRBD1. The ends lost 0 bases at V and 11 bases at J; junction bases unmatched: 11. The CDR3 length is 15 residues. In germline, CDR1 is MGHDK, CDR2 SYGVNS. CDR3 DNA sequence: TGTGCCAGCAGTGAATACGTACAGGGGGTGCCCGGCGCTTTCTTT. Translating it yields CASSEYVQGVPGAFF.

This chain connects TRBV19 to TRBJ1-4; no definite D call. Germline V gives CDR1 LNHDA, CDR2 SQIVND (reference sequence). Trimming left V 1 base short and J 7 bases short, with 4 bases between. The length of the CDR3 is 12 residues. As DNA, the CDR3 is TGTGCCAGTAGTATAGCGGGTGAAAAACTGTTTTTT. It yields the protein CASSIAGEKLFF. Full variable domain (rest looked up from reference TRBV19 and TRBJ1-4): DGGITQSPKYLFRKEGQNVTLSCEQNLNHDAMYWYRQDPGQGLRLIYYSQIVNDFQKGDIAEGYSVSREKKESFPLTVTSAQKNPTAFYLCASSIAGEKLFFGSGTQLSVL.